The following is a T cell receptor (beta chain) sequence with its context. Its antigen remains unknown. The data were obtained in a study of T-cell reconstitution after alpha-beta-depleted transplantation in children. Researchers prepared the TCRbeta library using unique molecular identifiers, the study reports. TCRdb itself ran the PCR reads through MiXCR, one entry per CDR3 protein. The data show a few hundred thousand distinct CDR3 sequences, around 10% seen once. This CDR3 spans 14 amino acids. Trimming pared 3 bases from V and 0 bases from J, leaving 9 bases between. Germline V gives CDR1 GTSNPN, CDR2 SVGIG (reference sequence). Study observations and caveats: After transplant, high TCRbeta diversity at day 60 in some patients arose from surviving recipient T cells and thymic progenitors. Roughly two months post-transplant, alpha-beta T cells reportedly originated from several hundred graft clones that had expanded. A year post-transplant, T-cell counts and diversity derived mostly from newly produced T cells.

This chain uses TRBV30 with TRBJ1-5, with unresolved D. The starting material was PBMCs, obtained before TCRalphabeta/CD19-depleted stem cell transplant. This TCR was recovered from a boy under two years old with acute myeloid leukemia, due to receive a stem cell transplant. The CDR3 DNA reads as TGTGCCTGGAGCGCGGGGTATAGCAATCAGCCCCAGCATTTT. Translated, it gives CAWSAGYSNQPQHF.